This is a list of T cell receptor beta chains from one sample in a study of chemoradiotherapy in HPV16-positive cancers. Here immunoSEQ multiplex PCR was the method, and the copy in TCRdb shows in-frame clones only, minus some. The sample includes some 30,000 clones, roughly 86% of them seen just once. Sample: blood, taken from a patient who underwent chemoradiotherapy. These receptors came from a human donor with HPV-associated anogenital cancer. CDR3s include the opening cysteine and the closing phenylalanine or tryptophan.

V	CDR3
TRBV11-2	CASSSQRGAGEQYF
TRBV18	CASSPLGQGGTDTQYF
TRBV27	CASSPHPGQARQPQHF
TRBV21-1	CASSQRGGHGYTF
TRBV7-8	CASSPQAYEQYF
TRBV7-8	CASSFPIPGQNYTEAFF
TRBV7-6	CASSGGTALQNYGYTF
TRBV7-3	CASSDQTGGGYTF
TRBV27	CASSLTEHYGYTF
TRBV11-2	CASSLEGGRSSTDTQYF
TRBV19	CASSISLNRNYGYTF
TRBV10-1	CASSESTGGSGNTIYF
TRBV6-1	CASIDRGSGNTIYF
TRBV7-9	CASSAPGQGVYGYTF
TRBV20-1	CSADTDTQYF
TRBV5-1	CASSDPGYEQYF
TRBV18	CASSPPGGYNSPLHF
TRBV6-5	CASSYGTVGRNTIYF
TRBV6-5	CASQRGGAGELFF
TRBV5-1	CASSLKLAGGTDTQYF
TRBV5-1	CARQGGAPLLSLNSPLHF
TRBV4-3	CASSQGGTSGGQNTGELFF
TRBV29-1	CSAKNWGADGYTF
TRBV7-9	CASSPDSAANEKLFF
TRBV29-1	CSVEDIREQYF
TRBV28	CASSRQNYGYTF
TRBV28	CASSFAGTTRHTEAFF
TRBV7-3	CASSLTGTEEAPLHF
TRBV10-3	CAIRPDPFPPEEAFF
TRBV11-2	CASSFASNQPQHF
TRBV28	CASRPSSGGGPDHEQYF
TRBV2	CASPGGGVTQYF
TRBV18	CASSPRDTYTEAFF
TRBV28	CASSLNSYGYTF
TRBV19	CASSRARATYNEQFF
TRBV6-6	CASSYSGSYNEKLFF